The present entry profiles one T cell receptor (beta chain) with its context. Its matching antigen is unknown. This record belongs to a study of cytomegalovirus exposure and HLA in healthy donors. Study information: The roughly 130 validation repertoires used the same platform as the approximately 700 first-cohort repertoires (as reported by a later analysis).

Study observations and caveats: Many donors carried some public TCRs, although rarity characterized most TCR sequences. Cytomegalovirus status, reportedly, was diagnosed with high specificity and sensitivity by the classifier. TCR beta chains numbering more than 150 were designated cytomegalovirus-associated.

Here immunoSEQ multiplex PCR was the method, and the copy in TCRdb shows in-frame clones only, minus some. Of 130,000 to 150,000 clones in the sample, approximately 86% were seen once. This CDR3 has 14 amino acids. V trimming: 5 bases; J trimming: 2 bases; junction bases outside the gene matches: 6. Germline CDR1 reads SEHNR; CDR2 reads FQNEAQ (reference sequence). The material sequenced was PBMCs. The clonotype was recovered from a man younger than 30 in good health and CMV-seropositive. The chain has TRBV7-9 and TRBJ2-7; 7 bases are a match to TRBD2. The CDR3 loop is CASSQRGDTYEQYF. CDR3 coding DNA: TGTGCCAGCAGCCAACGGGGGGATACCTACGAGCAGTACTTC.